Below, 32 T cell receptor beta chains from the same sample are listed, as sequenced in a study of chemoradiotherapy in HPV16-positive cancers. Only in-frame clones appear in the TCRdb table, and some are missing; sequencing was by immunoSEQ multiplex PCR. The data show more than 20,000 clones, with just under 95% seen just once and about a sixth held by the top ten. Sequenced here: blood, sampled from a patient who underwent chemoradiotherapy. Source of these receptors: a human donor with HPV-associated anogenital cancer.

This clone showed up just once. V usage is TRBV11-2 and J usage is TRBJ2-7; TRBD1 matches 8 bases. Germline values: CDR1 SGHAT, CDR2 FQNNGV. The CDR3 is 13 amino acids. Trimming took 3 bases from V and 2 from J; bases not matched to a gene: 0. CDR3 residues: CASSLDRAYEQYF. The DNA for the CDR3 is TGTGCCAGCAGCTTGGACAGGGCCTACGAGCAGTACTTC. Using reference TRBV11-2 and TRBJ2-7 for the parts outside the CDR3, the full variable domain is EAGVAQSPRYKIIEKRQSVAFWCNPISGHATLYWYQQILGQGPKLLIQFQNNGVVDDSQLPKDRFSAERLKGVDSTLKIQPAKLEDSAVYLCASSLDRAYEQYFGPGTRLTVT.

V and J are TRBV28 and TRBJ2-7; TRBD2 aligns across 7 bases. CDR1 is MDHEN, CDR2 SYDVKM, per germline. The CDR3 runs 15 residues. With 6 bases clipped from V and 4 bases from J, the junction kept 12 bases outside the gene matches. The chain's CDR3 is CASSPTGGRGYEQYF. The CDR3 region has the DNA TGTGCCAGCAGCCCCACTGGCGGGAGAGGGTACGAGCAGTACTTC.

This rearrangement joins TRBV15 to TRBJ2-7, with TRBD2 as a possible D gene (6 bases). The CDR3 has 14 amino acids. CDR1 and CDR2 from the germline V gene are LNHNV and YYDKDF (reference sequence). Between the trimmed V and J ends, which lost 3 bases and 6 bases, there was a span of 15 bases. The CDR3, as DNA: TGTGCCACCAGCAGGACTAGAACTGGTGGCGAGCAGTACTTC. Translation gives CATSRTRTGGEQYF. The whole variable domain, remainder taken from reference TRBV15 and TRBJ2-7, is DAMVIQNPRYQVTQFGKPVTLSCSQTLNHNVMYWYQQKSSQAPKLLFHYYDKDFNNEADTPDNFQSRRPNTSFCFLDIRSPGLGDTAMYLCATSRTRTGGEQYFGPGTRLTVT.

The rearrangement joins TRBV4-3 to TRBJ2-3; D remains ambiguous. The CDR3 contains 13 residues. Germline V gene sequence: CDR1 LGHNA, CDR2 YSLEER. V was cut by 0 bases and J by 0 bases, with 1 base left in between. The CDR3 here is CASSQESTDTQYF. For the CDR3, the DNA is TGCGCCAGCAGCCAAGAAAGCACAGATACGCAGTATTTT.

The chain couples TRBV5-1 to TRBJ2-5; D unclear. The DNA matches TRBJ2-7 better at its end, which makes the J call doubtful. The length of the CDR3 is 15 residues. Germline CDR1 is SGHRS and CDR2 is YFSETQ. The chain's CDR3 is CASSFMAGKVYEQYF. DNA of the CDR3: TGCGCCAGCAGCTTCATGGCAGGAAAGGTATACGAGCAGTACTTC.

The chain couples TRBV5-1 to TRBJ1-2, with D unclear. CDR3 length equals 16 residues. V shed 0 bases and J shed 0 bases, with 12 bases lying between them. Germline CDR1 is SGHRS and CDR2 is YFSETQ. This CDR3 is CASSLGRADANYGYTF. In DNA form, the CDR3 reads TGCGCCAGCAGCTTGGGACGGGCAGATGCTAACTATGGCTACACCTTC.

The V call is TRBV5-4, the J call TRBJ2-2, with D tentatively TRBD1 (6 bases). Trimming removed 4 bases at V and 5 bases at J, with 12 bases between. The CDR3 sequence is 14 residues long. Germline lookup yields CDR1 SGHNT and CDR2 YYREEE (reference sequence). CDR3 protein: CASSTRQETGELFF. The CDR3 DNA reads TGTGCCAGCAGCACCCGACAGGAGACCGGGGAGCTGTTTTTT.

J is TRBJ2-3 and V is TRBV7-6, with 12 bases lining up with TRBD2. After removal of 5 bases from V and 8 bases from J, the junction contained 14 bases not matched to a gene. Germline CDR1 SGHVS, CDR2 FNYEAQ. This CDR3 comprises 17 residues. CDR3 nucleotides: TGTGCCAGCAGCACCCCCTGGACTAGCGGGACCATGGGTACGCAGTATTTT. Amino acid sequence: CASSTPWTSGTMGTQYF.

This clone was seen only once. CDR3 sequence: CASSQDLEGRSNGYTF. The CDR3 DNA is TGCGCCAGCAGCCAAGATCTGGAAGGCAGGTCTAATGGCTACACCTTC. V is TRBV4-3 and J is TRBJ1-2; D is unclear. Germline V gives CDR1 LGHNA, CDR2 YSLEER. V lost 0 bases to trimming and J lost 6 bases, with 17 bases between them. This CDR3 has 16 residues.

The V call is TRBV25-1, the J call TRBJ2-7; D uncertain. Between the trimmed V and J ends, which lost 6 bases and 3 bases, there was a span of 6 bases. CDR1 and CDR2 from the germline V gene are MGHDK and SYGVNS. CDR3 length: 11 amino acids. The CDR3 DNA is TGTGCCAGCAGAGGTTACTACGAGCAGTACTTC. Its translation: CASRGYYEQYF.

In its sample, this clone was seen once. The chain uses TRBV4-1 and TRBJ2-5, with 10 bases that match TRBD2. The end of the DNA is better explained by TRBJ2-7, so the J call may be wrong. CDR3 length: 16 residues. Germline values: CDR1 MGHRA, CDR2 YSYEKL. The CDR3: CASSQAASGSPYEQYF. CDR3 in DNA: TGCGCCAGCAGCCAAGCCGCTAGCGGGAGTCCCTACGAGCAGTACTTC.

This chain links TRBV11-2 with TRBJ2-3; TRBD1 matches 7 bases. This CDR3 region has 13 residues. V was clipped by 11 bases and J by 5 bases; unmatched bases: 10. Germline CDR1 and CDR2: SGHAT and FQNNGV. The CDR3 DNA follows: TGTGCCTCCAACAGGGGCGTAGGAGATACGCAGTATTTT. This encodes CASNRGVGDTQYF. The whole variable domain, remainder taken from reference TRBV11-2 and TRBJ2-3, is EAGVAQSPRYKIIEKRQSVAFWCNPISGHATLYWYQQILGQGPKLLIQFQNNGVVDDSQLPKDRFSAERLKGVDSTLKIQPAKLEDSAVYLCASNRGVGDTQYFGPGTRLTVL.

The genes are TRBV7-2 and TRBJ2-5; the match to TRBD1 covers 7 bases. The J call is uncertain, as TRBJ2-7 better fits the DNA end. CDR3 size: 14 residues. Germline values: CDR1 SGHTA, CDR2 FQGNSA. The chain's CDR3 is CASSVTGTVYEQYF. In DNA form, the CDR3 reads TGTGCCAGCAGCGTAACCGGGACAGTCTACGAGCAGTACTTC.

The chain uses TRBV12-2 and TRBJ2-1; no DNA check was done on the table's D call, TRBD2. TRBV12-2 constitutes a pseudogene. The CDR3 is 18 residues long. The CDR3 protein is CASRLVSAGGLNYNEQFF. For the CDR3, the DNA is TGTGCAAGTCGCTTAGTTTCAGCGGGGGGCCTAAATTACAATGAGCAGTTCTTC.

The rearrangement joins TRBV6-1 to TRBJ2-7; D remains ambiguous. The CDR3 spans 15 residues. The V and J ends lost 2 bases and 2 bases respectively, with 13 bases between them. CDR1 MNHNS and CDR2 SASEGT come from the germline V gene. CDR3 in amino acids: CASSESDGSTYEQYF. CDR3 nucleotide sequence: TGTGCCAGCAGTGAATCGGACGGATCAACCTACGAGCAGTACTTC.

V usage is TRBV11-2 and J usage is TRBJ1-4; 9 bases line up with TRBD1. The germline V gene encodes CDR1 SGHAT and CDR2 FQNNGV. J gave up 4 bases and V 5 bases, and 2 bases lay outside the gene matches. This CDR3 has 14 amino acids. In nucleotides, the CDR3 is TGTGCCAGCAGCCGGGGACAGGGTAATGAAAAACTGTTTTTT. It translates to CASSRGQGNEKLFF.

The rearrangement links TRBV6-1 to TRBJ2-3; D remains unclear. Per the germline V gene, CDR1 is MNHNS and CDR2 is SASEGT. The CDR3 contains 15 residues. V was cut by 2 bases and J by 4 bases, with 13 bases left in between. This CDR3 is CASSEKRASSDTQYF. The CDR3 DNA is TGTGCCAGCAGTGAAAAAAGGGCCTCGTCAGATACGCAGTATTTT.

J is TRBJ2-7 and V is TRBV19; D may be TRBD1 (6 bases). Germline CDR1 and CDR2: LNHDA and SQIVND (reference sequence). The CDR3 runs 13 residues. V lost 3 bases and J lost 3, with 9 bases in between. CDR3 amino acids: CASSIRGGYEQYF. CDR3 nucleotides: TGTGCCAGTAGTATCAGAGGGGGCTACGAGCAGTACTTC.

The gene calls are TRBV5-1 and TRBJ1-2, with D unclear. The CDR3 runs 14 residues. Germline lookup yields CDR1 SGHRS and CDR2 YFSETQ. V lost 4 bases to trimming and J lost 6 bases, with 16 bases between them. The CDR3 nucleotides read TGCGCCAGCAGCCCATTACGGGCCCTGGATGGCTACACCTTC. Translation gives CASSPLRALDGYTF.

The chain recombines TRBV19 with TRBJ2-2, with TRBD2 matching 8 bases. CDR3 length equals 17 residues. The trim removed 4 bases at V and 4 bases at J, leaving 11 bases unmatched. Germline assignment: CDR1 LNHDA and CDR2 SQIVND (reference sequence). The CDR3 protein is CASSNPGGPESTGELFF. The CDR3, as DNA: TGTGCCAGTAGTAACCCGGGGGGGCCGGAATCCACCGGGGAGCTGTTTTTT.

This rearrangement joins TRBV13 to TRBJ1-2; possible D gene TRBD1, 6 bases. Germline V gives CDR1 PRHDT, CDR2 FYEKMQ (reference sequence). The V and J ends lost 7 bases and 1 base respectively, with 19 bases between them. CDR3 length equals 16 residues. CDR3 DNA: TGTGCCAGCACGGTTTTTTTACGGACAGATAACTATGGCTACACCTTC. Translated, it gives CASTVFLRTDNYGYTF.

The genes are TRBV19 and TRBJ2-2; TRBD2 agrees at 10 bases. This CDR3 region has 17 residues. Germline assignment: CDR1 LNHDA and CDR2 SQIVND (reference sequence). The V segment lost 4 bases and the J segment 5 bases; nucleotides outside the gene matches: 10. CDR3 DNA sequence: TGTGCCAGTAGTAGGCTAGCGGGAGTGGTAAATACCGGGGAGCTGTTTTTT. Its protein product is CASSRLAGVVNTGELFF.

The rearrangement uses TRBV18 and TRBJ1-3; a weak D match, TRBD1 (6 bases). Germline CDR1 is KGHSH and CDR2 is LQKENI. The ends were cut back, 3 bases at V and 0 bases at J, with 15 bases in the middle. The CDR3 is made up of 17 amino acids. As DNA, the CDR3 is TGTGCCAGCTCACCCATCCCGGACAGTGGCTCTGGAAACACCATATATTTT. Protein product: CASSPIPDSGSGNTIYF.

The chain's CDR3 is CASSLVSGQGAGYYGYTF. CDR3 nucleotide sequence: TGTGCCAGCAGCTTAGTTTCGGGACAGGGGGCCGGCTACTATGGCTACACCTTC. The rearrangement joins TRBV7-2 to TRBJ1-2; TRBD1 matches 12 bases. CDR1 SGHTA and CDR2 FQGNSA come from the germline V gene. V shed 1 base and J 3 bases; nucleotides not matched to a gene: 9. The CDR3 covers 18 residues.

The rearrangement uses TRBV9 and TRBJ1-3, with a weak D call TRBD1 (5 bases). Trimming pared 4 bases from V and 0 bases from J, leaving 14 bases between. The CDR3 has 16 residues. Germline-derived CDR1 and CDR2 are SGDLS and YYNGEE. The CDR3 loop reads CASSPRIGHSGNTIYF. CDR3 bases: TGTGCCAGCAGCCCTAGAATTGGACACTCTGGAAACACCATATATTTT.

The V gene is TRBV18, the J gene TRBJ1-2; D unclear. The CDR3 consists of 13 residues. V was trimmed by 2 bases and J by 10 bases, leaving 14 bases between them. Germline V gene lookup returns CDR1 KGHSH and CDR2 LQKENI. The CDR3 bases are TGTGCCAGCTCACCAGGGCTCGGTCTTGACTACACCTTC. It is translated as CASSPGLGLDYTF.

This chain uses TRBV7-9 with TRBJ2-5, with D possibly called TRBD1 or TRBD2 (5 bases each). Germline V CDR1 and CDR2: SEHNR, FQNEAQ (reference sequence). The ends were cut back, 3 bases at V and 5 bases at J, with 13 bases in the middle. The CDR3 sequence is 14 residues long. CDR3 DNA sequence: TGTGCCAGCAGCTTGGGAAGGGACCGGGAGACCCAGTACTTC. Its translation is CASSLGRDRETQYF. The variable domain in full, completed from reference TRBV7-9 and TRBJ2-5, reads DTGVSQNPRHKITKRGQNVTFRCDPISEHNRLYWYRQTLGQGPEFLTYFQNEAQLEKSRLLSDRFSAERPKGSFSTLEIQRTEQGDSAMYLCASSLGRDRETQYFGPGTRLLVL.

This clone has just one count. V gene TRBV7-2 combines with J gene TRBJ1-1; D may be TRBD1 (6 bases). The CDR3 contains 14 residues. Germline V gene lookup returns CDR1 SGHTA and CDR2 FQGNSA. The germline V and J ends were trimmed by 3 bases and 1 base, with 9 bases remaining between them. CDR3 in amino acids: CASSFGTRNTEAFF. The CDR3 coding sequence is TGTGCCAGCAGCTTCGGGACACGGAACACTGAAGCTTTCTTT.

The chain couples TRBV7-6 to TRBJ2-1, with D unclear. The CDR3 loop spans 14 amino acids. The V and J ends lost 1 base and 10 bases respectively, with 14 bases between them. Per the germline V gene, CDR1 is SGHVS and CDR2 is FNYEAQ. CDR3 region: CASSLGAGRSEQFF. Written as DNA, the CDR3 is TGTGCCAGCAGCTTAGGGGCCGGGCGTTCGGAGCAGTTCTTC.

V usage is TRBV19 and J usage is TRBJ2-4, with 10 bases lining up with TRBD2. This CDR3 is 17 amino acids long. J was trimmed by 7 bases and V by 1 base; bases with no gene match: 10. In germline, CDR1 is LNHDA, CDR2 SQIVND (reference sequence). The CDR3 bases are TGTGCCAGTAGTATAGGGGCGGTAGCGGGAGGCGGTAACATTCAGTACTTC. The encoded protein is CASSIGAVAGGGNIQYF.

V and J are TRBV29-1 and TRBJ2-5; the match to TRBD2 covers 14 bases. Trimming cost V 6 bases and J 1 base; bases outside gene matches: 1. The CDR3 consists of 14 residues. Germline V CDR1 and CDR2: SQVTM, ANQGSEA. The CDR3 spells CSVGLAGGQETQYF. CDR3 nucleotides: TGCAGCGTCGGACTAGCGGGAGGCCAAGAGACCCAGTACTTC.

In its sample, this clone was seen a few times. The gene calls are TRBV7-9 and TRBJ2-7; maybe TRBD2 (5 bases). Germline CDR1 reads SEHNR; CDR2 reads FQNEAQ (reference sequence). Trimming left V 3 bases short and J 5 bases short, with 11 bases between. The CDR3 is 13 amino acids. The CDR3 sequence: CASSLNGNHEQYF. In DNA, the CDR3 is TGTGCCAGCAGCTTGAACGGGAACCACGAGCAGTACTTC.